The clone carrying this TCR beta chain appeared a few times. What it recognizes is unknown. The sample originates from a study of vaccination and CD4 T cells after COVID-19. On the study more broadly: The convalescents included six males and four females, and among them two were Hispanic while seven were Caucasian. The authors gave control cultures a CEFX pool, an HIV-1 Nef pool, or no peptide.

Scientists ran DNA taken from cultured CD4+ T cells through the Oncomine TCR Beta short-read assay for sequencing. TCRdb re-called the PCR reads with MiXCR, one entry per CDR3 protein. The sample holds fewer than 15,000 distinct CDR3 sequences, about 59% seen once. The CDR3 runs to 14 residues. CDR1 and CDR2 from the germline V gene are MNHEY and SMNVEV (reference sequence). Trimming removed 5 bases from V and 2 bases from J, with 10 bases in between. Treatment described: roughly nine-day PBMC culture with coronavirus spike peptide pools or control peptides (ViraFEST assay). For ViraFEST, peptide pools expanded antigen-specific T cells, after which the TCRs were sequenced. Half-medium replacement with fresh IL-2 medium took place on days 3 and 7.

Sequenced input: CD4+ T cells from blood, cultured in vitro. This sequence was found in a human donor who had recovered from COVID-19. The gene calls are TRBV27 and TRBJ1-5, with D unresolved. CDR3 sequence: CASSIRWGNQPQHF. CDR3 in DNA: TGTGCCAGCAGTATCCGATGGGGCAATCAGCCCCAGCATTTT.